Shown below are 8 T cell receptor beta chains from a single sample sequenced in a study of OX40 agonist ivuxolimab in advanced cancers. Libraries were prepared by immunoSEQ multiplex PCR; TCRdb keeps only in-frame clonotypes and omits some of them. The table lists some 79,000 clones, about 94% of them singletons. Sequencing used CD4+ or CD8+ T cells sorted from blood, obtained in a trial of the OX40 agonist ivuxolimab. Receptor source: an adult with an advanced solid tumor such as melanoma, head and neck, liver or kidney cancer.

CDR3 DNA sequence: TGTGCCAGCAGGACCACCGAACCTAGCGGCGAGCAGTACTTC. Encoded protein: CASRTTEPSGEQYF. The chain recombines TRBV27 with TRBJ2-7; 7 positions agree with TRBD2. J gave up 6 bases and V 6 bases, and 11 bases lay outside the gene matches. Germline V gene data show CDR1 as MNHEY and CDR2 as SMNVEV (reference sequence). The CDR3 contains 14 residues.

This chain links TRBV11-2 with TRBJ2-6; the D is unclear. Trimming stripped 1 base from V and 6 bases from J, with 7 bases between. Germline loops: CDR1 SGHAT, CDR2 FQNNGV. This CDR3 spans 14 amino acids. The CDR3 region is CASSLGLEANVLTF. The CDR3 DNA is TGTGCCAGCAGCTTAGGATTGGAGGCCAACGTCCTGACTTTC.

This rearrangement joins TRBV27 to TRBJ2-7; TRBD1 aligns across 9 bases. The CDR3 is made up of 14 amino acids. The V gene end was trimmed by 5 bases and the J gene end by 4 bases; junction bases not matched to a gene: 6. Germline V gene sequence: CDR1 MNHEY, CDR2 SMNVEV (reference sequence). The CDR3 DNA sequence: TGTGCCAGCAGTAACAGGGGGCTTAAATACGAGCAGTACTTC. Its translation is CASSNRGLKYEQYF.

The V call is TRBV7-9, the J call TRBJ2-5; 9 bases are shared with TRBD2. Germline CDR1 SEHNR, CDR2 FQNEAQ (reference sequence). J was trimmed by 4 bases and V by 5 bases; bases with no gene match: 5. The CDR3 runs 14 residues. The CDR3 loop is CASSRSAGGETQYF. CDR3 nucleotides: TGTGCCAGCAGCCGATCAGCGGGAGGAGAGACCCAGTACTTC.

This chain links TRBV6-6 with TRBJ2-7, with 16 bases lining up with TRBD2. The CDR3 is 16 residues long. With 5 bases clipped from V and 2 bases from J, the junction kept 3 bases outside the gene matches. In germline, CDR1 is MNHNY, CDR2 SVGAGI (reference sequence). The CDR3 DNA follows: TGTGCCAGCAGTACCGGGACTAGCGGGAGGGCCTACGAGCAGTACTTC. It codes for CASSTGTSGRAYEQYF.

The rearrangement joins TRBV5-4 to TRBJ2-2; D might be TRBD1 (5 bases). Germline V CDR1 and CDR2: SGHNT, YYREEE (reference sequence). The ends were cut back, 6 bases at V and 0 bases at J, with 12 bases in the middle. This CDR3 comprises 15 residues. This chain's CDR3 is CASNARAPNTGELFF. CDR3 DNA: TGTGCCAGCAACGCCAGGGCCCCGAACACCGGGGAGCTGTTTTTT.

The chain couples TRBV9 to TRBJ2-2; TRBD2 agrees at 12 bases. The CDR3 sequence is 16 residues long. Unmatched junction bases numbered 6, after V lost 3 bases and J lost 6 bases. Germline V gene sequence: CDR1 SGDLS, CDR2 YYNGEE. CDR3 DNA: TGTGCCAGCAGCGCCCGACTAGCGGGAGTCCCCGGGGAGCTGTTTTTT. Translation: CASSARLAGVPGELFF.

This chain links TRBV4-1 with TRBJ2-4, with a possible D match to TRBD1 (5 bases). This CDR3 is built from 16 residues. V was clipped by 1 base and J by 0 bases, with 10 bases between them. CDR1 is MGHRA and CDR2 is YSYEKL in the germline V gene. The DNA of the CDR3 is TGCGCCAGCAGCCAAGTGGAAAGGGGAGCCAAAAACATTCAGTACTTC. Translating it yields CASSQVERGAKNIQYF.